The 2 T cell receptor beta chains presented below share a single source sample, sequenced in a study of response to subunit inactivated influenza vaccine. TCRdb passed the RT-PCR reads through MiXCR, listing each CDR3 protein once. Among over 750,000 distinct CDR3 sequences listed, 21% were seen once. The material sequenced was PBMCs from blood, taken roughly 5 days after vaccination. The receptor set was obtained from a man aged 45 to 65 who received an inactivated influenza vaccine.

J is TRBJ2-1 and V is TRBV18; tentative D call: TRBD2 (5 bases). This CDR3 is built from 14 residues. CDR1 KGHSH and CDR2 LQKENI come from the germline V gene. Trimming stripped 0 bases from V and 9 bases from J, with 12 bases between. The CDR3 region is CASSPPVGDSEQFF. As DNA, the CDR3 is TGTGCCAGCTCACCACCGGTCGGGGATAGTGAGCAGTTCTTC.

This clonotype was recorded a few times. The CDR3 loop is CASSDREKGVNTEAFF. CDR3 in DNA: TGTGCCAGCAGCGACAGGGAGAAGGGAGTGAACACTGAAGCTTTCTTT. The chain uses TRBV6-2 or TRBV6-3 and TRBJ1-1, with TRBD1 identical over 7 bases. The CDR3 has 16 amino acids. V dropped 6 bases and J dropped 0; count of bases not matched to a gene: 10. CDR1 and CDR2 (germline): MNHEY, SVGEGT.